This is a list of T cell receptor beta chains from one sample in a study of blood T cells in healthy people across ages. TCRdb re-derived calls from the 5' RACE reads in MiXCR, one entry per CDR3 protein. The sample holds about 780,000 distinct CDR3 sequences, 35% to 60% seen once. The sequenced sample consisted of blood. The receptors stem from a man aged 80 or over in good health. Both conserved end residues are part of each CDR3. The D gene is left open where the match is weak. The listing skips clone size in some rows; elsewhere it reads once, few, many or a size class.

clone_size: NA
j_call: TRBJ1-2
v_call: TRBV20-1
d_call: NA
cdr3_aa: CSASFNRGNYGYTF
cdr3_nt: TGCAGTGCTAGTTTCAACCGGGGCAACTATGGCTACACCTTC

clone_size: NA
j_call: TRBJ2-2
v_call: TRBV7-2
d_call: NA
cdr3_aa: CASSARPTSNTGELFF
cdr3_nt: TGTGCCAGCAGCGCCAGACCGACCTCGAACACCGGGGAGCTGTTTTTT

clone_size: NA
j_call: TRBJ2-6
v_call: TRBV12-3/TRBV12-4
d_call: NA
cdr3_aa: CASRSTGSLLANVLTF
cdr3_nt: TGTGCCAGCAGGTCTACCGGGAGCCTCTTGGCCAACGTCCTGACTTTC

clone_size: few
j_call: TRBJ1-1
v_call: TRBV20-1
d_call: TRBD1
cdr3_aa: CSASPRGFLGGNTEAFF
cdr3_nt: TGCAGTGCTAGTCCCAGGGGGTTTCTCGGTGGGAACACTGAAGCTTTCTTT

clone_size: NA
j_call: TRBJ2-5
v_call: TRBV25-1
d_call: TRBD1
cdr3_aa: CASSTSRDRGETQYF
cdr3_nt: TGTGCCAGCAGTACGTCCCGGGACAGGGGAGAGACCCAGTACTTC

clone_size: NA
j_call: TRBJ2-4
v_call: TRBV14
d_call: TRBD1
cdr3_aa: CASSRPGTGTNIQYF
cdr3_nt: TGTGCCAGCAGCCGACCAGGGACAGGGACAAACATTCAGTACTTC

clone_size: few
j_call: TRBJ2-5
v_call: TRBV29-1
d_call: TRBD2
cdr3_aa: CSVEDLGLAGEETQYF
cdr3_nt: TGCAGCGTTGAAGATCTAGGACTAGCGGGAGAAGAGACCCAGTACTTC

clone_size: NA
j_call: TRBJ2-3
v_call: TRBV20-1
d_call: NA
cdr3_aa: CSARDGYADTQYF
cdr3_nt: TGCAGTGCTAGAGACGGGTACGCAGATACGCAGTATTTT

clone_size: NA
j_call: TRBJ2-2
v_call: TRBV28
d_call: NA
cdr3_aa: CAALSSLWNTGELFF
cdr3_nt: TGTGCCGCCTTGTCGAGTTTGTGGAACACCGGGGAGCTGTTTTTT

clone_size: few
j_call: TRBJ2-1
v_call: TRBV24-1
d_call: TRBD2
cdr3_aa: CATSTVTGTRHNEQFF
cdr3_nt: TGTGCCACCAGTACAGTGACCGGGACTAGACACAATGAGCAGTTCTTC

clone_size: NA
j_call: TRBJ2-3
v_call: TRBV20-1
d_call: NA
cdr3_aa: CSVGRERDNTDTQYF
cdr3_nt: TGCAGTGTTGGAAGGGAGCGGGACAATACAGATACGCAGTATTTT